The rows below give T cell receptor beta chains drawn from one sample of a study of beta chain features in type 1 diabetes. Libraries were prepared by immunoSEQ multiplex PCR; TCRdb keeps only in-frame clonotypes and omits some of them. The data show hundreds of thousands of clones, with roughly 16% seen just once and approximately 0.093% held by the top ten. Material for sequencing was naive CD4+ T cells from blood. All receptors derive from a man aged 18 to 29 in good health. Both conserved end residues are part of each CDR3. A D gene is named only where the DNA matches it firmly. A row's size may be missing; if present it is once, few, many or a size class.

v_call: TRBV5-6
d_call: NA
clone_size: NA
j_call: TRBJ1-1
cdr3_aa: CASSLRDGMNTEAFF
cdr3_nt: TGTGCCAGCAGCTTAAGGGATGGGATGAACACTGAAGCTTTCTTT

v_call: TRBV5-6
d_call: NA
clone_size: NA
j_call: TRBJ2-7
cdr3_aa: CASSFFSAHYEQYF
cdr3_nt: TGTGCCAGCAGCTTCTTTTCTGCGCACTACGAGCAGTACTTC

v_call: TRBV9
d_call: NA
clone_size: few
j_call: TRBJ2-5
cdr3_aa: CASSLDRSETQYF
cdr3_nt: TGTGCCAGCAGCCTCGACCGTTCGGAGACCCAGTACTTC

v_call: TRBV28
d_call: NA
clone_size: few
j_call: TRBJ1-5
cdr3_aa: CASSFLGAPQHF
cdr3_nt: TGTGCCAGCAGTTTTTTGGGAGCGCCCCAGCATTTT

v_call: TRBV11-2
d_call: NA
clone_size: NA
j_call: TRBJ1-2
cdr3_aa: CASSQLQGSLTF
cdr3_nt: TGTGCCAGCAGCCAATTACAGGGTAGTCTCACCTTC

v_call: TRBV30
d_call: NA
clone_size: few
j_call: TRBJ2-7
cdr3_aa: CAWRPPGPTYEQYF
cdr3_nt: TGTGCCTGGAGACCCCCGGGCCCAACATACGAGCAGTACTTC

v_call: TRBV10-3
d_call: NA
clone_size: few
j_call: TRBJ2-2
cdr3_aa: CAIGRDSRDTGELFF
cdr3_nt: TGTGCCATCGGGCGGGACTCGCGTGACACCGGGGAGCTGTTTTTT

v_call: TRBV10-3
d_call: TRBD2
clone_size: few
j_call: TRBJ2-2
cdr3_aa: CAINVRGLAGHTGTGELFF
cdr3_nt: TGTGCCATCAACGTGAGGGGACTAGCGGGTCATACTGGGACCGGGGAGCTGTTTTTT

v_call: TRBV28
d_call: TRBD1
clone_size: few
j_call: TRBJ2-5
cdr3_aa: CASLGTGVETQYF
cdr3_nt: TGTGCCAGCCTGGGTACAGGGGTAGAGACCCAGTACTTC

v_call: TRBV10-3
d_call: NA
clone_size: NA
j_call: TRBJ1-5
cdr3_aa: CAISEYIQGAPNQPQHF
cdr3_nt: TGTGCCATCAGTGAGTATATTCAGGGTGCCCCAAATCAGCCCCAGCATTTT

v_call: TRBV5-4
d_call: NA
clone_size: few
j_call: TRBJ1-5
cdr3_aa: CASSLFQPQHF
cdr3_nt: TGTGCCAGCAGCTTGTTTCAGCCCCAGCATTTT

v_call: TRBV25-1
d_call: TRBD1
clone_size: few
j_call: TRBJ2-2
cdr3_aa: CASSQATGQAGELFF
cdr3_nt: TGTGCCAGCAGTCAGGCGACAGGGCAGGCCGGGGAGCTGTTTTTT

v_call: TRBV7-2
d_call: NA
clone_size: NA
j_call: TRBJ1-3
cdr3_aa: CASSFATGRSGNTIYF
cdr3_nt: TGTGCCAGCAGCTTTGCGACAGGACGCTCTGGAAACACCATATATTTT

v_call: TRBV6-5
d_call: NA
clone_size: NA
j_call: TRBJ1-3
cdr3_aa: CASSQTSPGNTIYF
cdr3_nt: TGTGCCAGCAGCCAAACCAGCCCTGGAAACACCATATATTTT

v_call: TRBV29-1
d_call: NA
clone_size: few
j_call: TRBJ1-2
cdr3_aa: CSVVGTGENYGYTF
cdr3_nt: TGCAGCGTCGTGGGGACGGGGGAAAACTATGGCTACACCTTC

v_call: TRBV7-2
d_call: NA
clone_size: NA
j_call: TRBJ1-5
cdr3_aa: CASSLGPGASNPSNQPQHF
cdr3_nt: TGTGCCAGCAGCTTAGGTCCGGGGGCTTCCAATCCTAGCAATCAGCCCCAGCATTTT

v_call: TRBV18
d_call: TRBD1
clone_size: once
j_call: TRBJ1-4
cdr3_aa: CASSPWTGGEKLFF
cdr3_nt: TGTGCCAGCTCACCGTGGACAGGTGGTGAAAAACTGTTTTTT

v_call: TRBV19
d_call: TRBD1
clone_size: few
j_call: TRBJ2-5
cdr3_aa: CASSLGQARREETQYF
cdr3_nt: TGTGCCAGTAGTCTGGGACAGGCAAGAAGGGAAGAGACCCAGTACTTC

v_call: TRBV9
d_call: TRBD2
clone_size: NA
j_call: TRBJ2-3
cdr3_aa: CASSVFPTSGRADTQYF
cdr3_nt: TGTGCCAGCAGCGTATTCCCGACTAGCGGGAGAGCAGATACGCAGTATTTT

v_call: TRBV5-1
d_call: NA
clone_size: NA
j_call: TRBJ2-5
cdr3_aa: CASKKAAGPEETQYF
cdr3_nt: TGCGCCAGCAAAAAGGCCGCGGGACCCGAAGAGACCCAGTACTTC

v_call: TRBV15
d_call: NA
clone_size: NA
j_call: TRBJ1-1
cdr3_aa: CATSRVVWRNTEAFF
cdr3_nt: TGTGCCACCAGCAGAGTGGTGTGGAGGAACACTGAAGCTTTCTTT

v_call: TRBV9
d_call: TRBD2
clone_size: NA
j_call: TRBJ2-3
cdr3_aa: CASSETSGSHTPDTQYF
cdr3_nt: TGTGCCAGCAGCGAAACTAGCGGGAGTCATACCCCAGATACGCAGTATTTT

v_call: TRBV4-3
d_call: NA
clone_size: NA
j_call: TRBJ2-5
cdr3_aa: CASSQVGNSLQETQYF
cdr3_nt: TGCGCCAGCAGCCAAGTGGGGAACAGCCTACAAGAGACCCAGTACTTC

v_call: TRBV27
d_call: NA
clone_size: NA
j_call: TRBJ2-3
cdr3_aa: CASSLGKPSTDTQYF
cdr3_nt: TGTGCCAGCAGTTTGGGGAAACCCTCCACAGATACGCAGTATTTT

v_call: TRBV10-3
d_call: NA
clone_size: few
j_call: TRBJ1-4
cdr3_aa: CAISELRGDNEKLFF
cdr3_nt: TGTGCCATCAGTGAGCTTCGAGGGGATAATGAAAAACTGTTTTTT

v_call: TRBV7-9
d_call: TRBD2
clone_size: NA
j_call: TRBJ2-1
cdr3_aa: CASSLAVSGSGGNEQFF
cdr3_nt: TGTGCCAGCAGCTTAGCGGTTAGCGGGAGCGGTGGCAATGAGCAGTTCTTC

v_call: TRBV28
d_call: TRBD1
clone_size: NA
j_call: TRBJ2-7
cdr3_aa: CATGTGGRYEQYF
cdr3_nt: TGTGCCACCGGGACAGGGGGCCGTTACGAGCAGTACTTC

v_call: TRBV14
d_call: TRBD1
clone_size: NA
j_call: TRBJ1-4
cdr3_aa: CASSPGQGWSNEKLFF
cdr3_nt: TGTGCCAGCAGCCCTGGACAGGGATGGAGTAATGAAAAACTGTTTTTT

v_call: TRBV27
d_call: TRBD1
clone_size: few
j_call: TRBJ2-1
cdr3_aa: CASSFPGQGAGPEFF
cdr3_nt: TGTGCCAGCAGTTTCCCCGGACAGGGCGCAGGACCGGAGTTCTTC

v_call: TRBV21-1
d_call: NA
clone_size: few
j_call: TRBJ2-7
cdr3_aa: CARPTGKCYEQYF
cdr3_nt: TGTGCCAGGCCGACAGGGAAGTGCTACGAGCAGTACTTC

v_call: TRBV7-3
d_call: NA
clone_size: few
j_call: TRBJ2-4
cdr3_aa: CASSLPGYKNIQYF
cdr3_nt: TGTGCCAGCAGCTTACCCGGGTACAAAAACATTCAGTACTTC

v_call: TRBV9
d_call: TRBD1
clone_size: few
j_call: TRBJ1-5
cdr3_aa: CASSSLQGAGNQPQHF
cdr3_nt: TGTGCCAGCAGCTCACTCCAGGGGGCTGGCAATCAGCCCCAGCATTTT

v_call: TRBV5-4
d_call: TRBD2
clone_size: few
j_call: TRBJ2-1
cdr3_aa: CASSLGSGGNYNEQFF
cdr3_nt: TGTGCCAGCAGCTTGGGGTCCGGGGGGAACTACAATGAGCAGTTCTTC

v_call: TRBV4-3
d_call: NA
clone_size: NA
j_call: TRBJ2-5
cdr3_aa: CASSQDTRVGSGTQYF
cdr3_nt: TGCGCCAGCAGCCAAGATACCAGAGTTGGGTCCGGGACCCAGTACTTC

v_call: TRBV7-2
d_call: TRBD1
clone_size: NA
j_call: TRBJ1-4
cdr3_aa: CASRPGQGANEKLFF
cdr3_nt: TGTGCCAGCAGACCGGGACAGGGGGCTAATGAAAAACTGTTTTTT

v_call: TRBV21-1
d_call: NA
clone_size: few
j_call: TRBJ1-2
cdr3_aa: CAKDRVGYGYTF
cdr3_nt: TGTGCCAAAGATAGGGTCGGCTATGGCTACACCTTC

v_call: TRBV29-1
d_call: NA
clone_size: few
j_call: TRBJ2-7
cdr3_aa: CSVEGDPPREYF
cdr3_nt: TGCAGCGTTGAGGGAGACCCGCCTCGTGAATACTTC

v_call: TRBV5-1
d_call: TRBD1
clone_size: NA
j_call: TRBJ1-2
cdr3_aa: CASSLATGEAGYTF
cdr3_nt: TGCGCCAGCAGCTTGGCCACAGGGGAGGCTGGCTACACCTTC

v_call: TRBV7-2
d_call: TRBD1
clone_size: NA
j_call: TRBJ1-5
cdr3_aa: CASSPGQVQPQHF
cdr3_nt: TGTGCCAGCAGCCCCGGACAGGTCCAGCCCCAGCATTTT

v_call: TRBV5-1
d_call: NA
clone_size: NA
j_call: TRBJ1-2
cdr3_aa: CASSLAWQNYGYTF
cdr3_nt: TGCGCCAGCAGCTTGGCCTGGCAGAACTATGGCTACACCTTC

v_call: TRBV4-2
d_call: NA
clone_size: NA
j_call: TRBJ2-1
cdr3_aa: CASSLNNEQFF
cdr3_nt: TGTGCCAGCAGCCTGAACAATGAGCAGTTCTTC

v_call: TRBV18
d_call: NA
clone_size: NA
j_call: TRBJ1-3
cdr3_aa: CASSPDRFSGNTIYF
cdr3_nt: TGTGCCAGCTCACCAGACAGGTTCTCTGGAAACACCATATATTTT

v_call: TRBV6-1
d_call: NA
clone_size: NA
j_call: TRBJ1-2
cdr3_aa: CASKSTGLNYGYTF
cdr3_nt: TGTGCCAGCAAATCAACAGGGTTGAACTATGGCTACACCTTC

v_call: TRBV6-5
d_call: NA
clone_size: few
j_call: TRBJ2-4
cdr3_aa: CASSYSGGKNIQYF
cdr3_nt: TGTGCCAGCAGTTACTCAGGGGGCAAAAACATTCAGTACTTC

v_call: TRBV14
d_call: NA
clone_size: NA
j_call: TRBJ1-4
cdr3_aa: CASSQESGSNEKLFF
cdr3_nt: TGTGCCAGCAGCCAAGAGAGCGGGTCGAATGAAAAACTGTTTTTT